Listed here is a single TCR beta chain. Its matching antigen is unknown. A much bigger clone sits one base away, suggesting this may be a read error. Sorted cell numbers of about 19,000 to 1,000,000, with 10%, 30% or 50% RNA, served as input for naive CD8 libraries. The data belong to a study of molecular identifiers for immune sequencing clone quantification. Study findings and constraints: Clones that exceeded 20 RNA copies held over 97% of effector molecules, yet under 1% in naive cells.

The bulk TCR libraries were made with methods described before and with listed TCR primers. Via MiXCR, TCRdb re-called the PCR reads, giving one row per CDR3 protein. The sample lists approximately 54,000 distinct CDR3 sequences; approximately 26% were seen once. Germline CDR1 is DFQATT and CDR2 is SNEGSKA (reference sequence). The CDR3 has 12 residues. The TCR sequence derives from a human donor in good health. Some libraries in this study had Jurkat cell RNA spiked in. V and J are TRBV20-1 and TRBJ2-5, with a tentative D call TRBD1 (6 bases). Source material: naive CD8+ T cells from blood, with Jurkat cell RNA spiked in. Subset: FACS-sorted CD8+CD4-CCR7+CD45RA+ naive T cells. The CDR3 sequence: CSTSRRRRGQYF. CDR3 nucleotide sequence: TGCAGTACTAGTCGGCGCCGCAGGGGCCAGTACTTC.